This T cell receptor beta chain derives from a study of blood T cell repertoires in COVID-19. Study at large: Samples representing acute and convalescent COVID-19 were sourced from the United States, Italy and Spain. PBMCs, B-cell-depleted T cells, or T cells were the source of the cDNA or gDNA that made up the material.

The CDR3 extends over 14 amino acids. Germline V gene data show CDR1 as SGHTA and CDR2 as FQGNSA. V was shortened by 8 bases and J by 1 base, with 14 bases between the two germline ends. In the authors' methods: How many nucleated cells were present was estimated from reference gene primer amplification. Libraries were prepared by immunoSEQ multiplex PCR; TCRdb keeps only in-frame clonotypes and omits some of them. That table is the source of V, J and clone size, and D and trimming were worked out from the DNA. The table lists 45,000 to 55,000 clones, 86% of them singletons. This clone showed up just once.

This TCR derives from a man in his 70s with active COVID-19. V usage is TRBV7-2 and J usage is TRBJ1-1; a weak D match, TRBD1 (6 bases). Input material: peripheral blood. CDR3 region: CASGLRGRNTEAFF. The CDR3 region has the DNA TGTGCCAGCGGGCTGAGGGGGAGGAACACTGAAGCTTTCTTT.